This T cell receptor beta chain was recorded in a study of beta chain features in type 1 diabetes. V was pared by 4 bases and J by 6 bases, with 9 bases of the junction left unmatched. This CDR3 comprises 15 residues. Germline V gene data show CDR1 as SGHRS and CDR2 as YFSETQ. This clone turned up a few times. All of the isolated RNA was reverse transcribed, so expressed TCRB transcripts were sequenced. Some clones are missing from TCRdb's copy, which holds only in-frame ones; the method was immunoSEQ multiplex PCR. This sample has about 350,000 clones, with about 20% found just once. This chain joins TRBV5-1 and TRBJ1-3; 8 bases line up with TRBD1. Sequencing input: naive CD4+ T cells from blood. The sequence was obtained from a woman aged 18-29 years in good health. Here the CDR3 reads CASSAQTGGVNTIYF. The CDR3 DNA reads TGCGCCAGCAGCGCCCAAACAGGGGGTGTAAACACCATATATTTT.